The 2 T cell receptor delta chains presented below share a single source sample, sequenced in a study of DNA immune sequencing with unique molecular identifiers. Genomic DNA underwent 32-plex PCR targeting all 8 TRDV and 4 TRDJ genes. In around 3 barcoding PCR cycles, molecules received a 12-nucleotide UMI, then adapter PCR followed. TCRdb reanalysed the multiplex PCR reads with CATT. The sample carries a few thousand delta-chain clones, more than 13% recorded once. The sample comprised gamma-delta T cells enriched from blood buffy coat, or unenriched PBMCs (not recorded which). The receptors derive from a human donor in good health.

For this clone: It is likely a read error: a sequence one base away is far more abundant. The V gene reported is TRDV1; the J gene is uncalled; the listed D gene, TRDD3, was not tested against the DNA. The CDR3 sequence is 29 residues long. CDR1 TSWWSYY and CDR2 QGS come from the germline V gene. This CDR3 is CALGKIGNSLNWGIGGGYRRRGNTDKVIF. Written as DNA, the CDR3 is TGTGCTCTTGGGAAAATAGGCAATAGCTTGAACTGGGGGATAGGAGGAGGATACCGTCGACGGGGGAACACCGATAAAGTCATCTTT.

This clone was seen only a few times. The TCRdb record carries a much larger clone's protein, which differs from this DNA's translation at residue 7; a read error is the likely cause, and the protein listed here is the DNA translation. The chain is built from TRDV2 and TRDJ1; 9 positions match TRDD3. Germline V gives CDR1 GEAIGNYY, CDR2 EKD. V lost 0 bases, J lost 4 bases, and 5 bases stayed unmatched. The CDR3 extends over 15 amino acids. For the CDR3, the DNA is TGTGCCTGTGACACCGTTTGTGGGGGATACGATAAACTCATCTTT. This encodes CACDTVCGGYDKLIF.